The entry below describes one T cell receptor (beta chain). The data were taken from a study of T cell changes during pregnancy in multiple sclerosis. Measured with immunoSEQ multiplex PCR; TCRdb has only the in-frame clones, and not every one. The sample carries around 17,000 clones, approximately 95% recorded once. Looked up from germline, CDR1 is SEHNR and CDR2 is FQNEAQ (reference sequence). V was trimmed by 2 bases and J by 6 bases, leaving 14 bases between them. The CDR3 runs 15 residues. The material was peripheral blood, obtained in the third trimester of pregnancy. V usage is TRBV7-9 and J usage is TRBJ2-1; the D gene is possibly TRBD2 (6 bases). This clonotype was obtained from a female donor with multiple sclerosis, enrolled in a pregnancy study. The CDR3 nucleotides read TGTGCCAGCAGCTTATGGGGTACGGGAGTCAATGAGCAGTTCTTC. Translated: CASSLWGTGVNEQFF.